This TCR beta chain was recorded in a study of cytomegalovirus exposure and HLA in healthy donors. Study-wide results and limits: Investigators reported more than 150 TCR beta chains as tied to cytomegalovirus.

60 Vbeta and 13 Jbeta primers were used in PCR. The data were produced by immunoSEQ multiplex PCR, yet TCRdb's version contains in-frame clones alone and is incomplete. The sample consists of some 140,000 clones, about 70% of them appearing once. The V segment lost 1 base and the J segment 5 bases; nucleotides outside the gene matches: 16. Germline CDR1 reads SGHAT; CDR2 reads FQNNGV. The CDR3 totals 18 residues. About this clone itself: What it binds is unknown.

The V call is TRBV11-2, the J call TRBJ2-5; 7 bases match TRBD2. This TCR was sampled from a woman between 40 and 55 years old in good health and CMV-seronegative. Sequenced material: PBMCs. In DNA form, the CDR3 reads TGTGCCAGCAGCTTAGTCCCCCGTCCTAGCGGTCGGGGGGAGACCCAGTACTTC. It specifies CASSLVPRPSGRGETQYF.